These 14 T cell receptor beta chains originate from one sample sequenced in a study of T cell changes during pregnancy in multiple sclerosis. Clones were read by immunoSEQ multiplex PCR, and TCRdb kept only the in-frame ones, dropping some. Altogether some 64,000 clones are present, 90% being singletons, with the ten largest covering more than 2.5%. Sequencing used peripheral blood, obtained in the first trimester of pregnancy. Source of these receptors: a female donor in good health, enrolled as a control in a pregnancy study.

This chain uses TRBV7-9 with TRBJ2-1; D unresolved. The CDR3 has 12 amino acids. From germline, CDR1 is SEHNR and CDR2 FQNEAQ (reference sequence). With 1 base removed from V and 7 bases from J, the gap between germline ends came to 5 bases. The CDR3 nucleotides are TGTGCCAGCAGCTTAGTGGAGAATGAGCAGTTCTTC. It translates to CASSLVENEQFF.

This chain's CDR3 is CASSLGLAAQETQYF. The CDR3 nucleotides read TGTGCCAGCAGCTTAGGGCTAGCGGCACAAGAGACCCAGTACTTC. The chain combines TRBV5-8 with TRBJ2-5; 7 bases align to TRBD2. CDR3 length: 15 amino acids. Germline CDR1 reads SGHTS; CDR2 reads YDEGEE. J lost 2 bases, V lost 2 bases, and 6 bases had no gene match. Based on the CDR3 plus reference TRBV5-8 and TRBJ2-5, the full variable domain is EAGVTQSPTHLIKTRGQQATLRCSPISGHTSVYWYQQALGLGLQFLLWYDEGEERNRGNFPPRFSGRQFPNYSSELNVNALELEDSALYLCASSLGLAAQETQYFGPGTRLLVL.

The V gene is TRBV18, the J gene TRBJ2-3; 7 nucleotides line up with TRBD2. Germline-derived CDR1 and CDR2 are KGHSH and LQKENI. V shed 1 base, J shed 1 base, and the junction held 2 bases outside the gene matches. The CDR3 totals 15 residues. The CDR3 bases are TGTGCCAGCTCACCACAGGGAGGGGGCACAGATACGCAGTATTTT. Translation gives CASSPQGGGTDTQYF. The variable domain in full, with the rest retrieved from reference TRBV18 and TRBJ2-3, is NAGVMQNPRHLVRRRGQEARLRCSPMKGHSHVYWYRQLPEEGLKFMVYLQKENIIDESGMPKERFSAEFPKEGPSILRIQQVVRGDSAAYFCASSPQGGGTDTQYFGPGTRLTVL.

The CDR3 protein is CASSPRGGRPYNEQFF. The CDR3 DNA sequence: TGTGCCAGCTCACCTCGAGGCGGGAGGCCCTACAATGAGCAGTTCTTC. The gene calls are TRBV18 and TRBJ2-1; 8 bases line up with TRBD2. The junction had 6 bases not matched to a gene; V was cut back by 3 bases and J by 2 bases. This CDR3 is 16 amino acids long. The germline V gene has CDR1 KGHSH and CDR2 LQKENI.

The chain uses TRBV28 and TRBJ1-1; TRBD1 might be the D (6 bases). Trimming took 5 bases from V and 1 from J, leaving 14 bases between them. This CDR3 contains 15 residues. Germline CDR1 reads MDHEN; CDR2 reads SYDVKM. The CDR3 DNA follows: TGTGCCAGCAGTCCCCTGGGGGGGGCGAACACTGAAGCTTTCTTT. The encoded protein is CASSPLGGANTEAFF.

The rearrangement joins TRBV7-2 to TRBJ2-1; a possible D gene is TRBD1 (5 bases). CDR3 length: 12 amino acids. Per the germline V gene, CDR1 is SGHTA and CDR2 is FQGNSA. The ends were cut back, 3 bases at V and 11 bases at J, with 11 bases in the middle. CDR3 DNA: TGTGCCAGCAGCTTGGTTGGGGCGAAGCAGTTCTTC. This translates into CASSLVGAKQFF.

The CDR3 sequence is CASSLWRESTDTQYF. CDR3 sequence (DNA): TGTGCCAGCAGCTTATGGCGGGAGAGCACAGATACGCAGTATTTT. This chain joins TRBV7-2 and TRBJ2-3, with 7 bases lining up with TRBD2. This CDR3 spans 15 amino acids. Germline loops: CDR1 SGHTA, CDR2 FQGNSA. V shed 2 bases, J shed 0 bases, and the junction held 2 bases outside the gene matches.

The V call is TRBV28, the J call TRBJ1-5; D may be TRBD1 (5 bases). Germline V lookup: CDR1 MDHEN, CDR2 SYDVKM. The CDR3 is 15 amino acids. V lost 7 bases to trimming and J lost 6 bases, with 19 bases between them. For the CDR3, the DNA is TGTGCCAGCAACGTCTACGGGGGAGGAGGTCAGCCCCAGCATTTT. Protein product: CASNVYGGGGQPQHF.

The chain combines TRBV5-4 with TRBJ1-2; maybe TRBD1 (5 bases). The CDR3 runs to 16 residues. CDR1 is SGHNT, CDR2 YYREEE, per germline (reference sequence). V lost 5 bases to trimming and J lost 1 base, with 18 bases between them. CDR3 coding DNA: TGTGCCAGCAGTTTTGCCTATCAGGGAATTAACTATGGCTACACCTTC. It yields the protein CASSFAYQGINYGYTF.

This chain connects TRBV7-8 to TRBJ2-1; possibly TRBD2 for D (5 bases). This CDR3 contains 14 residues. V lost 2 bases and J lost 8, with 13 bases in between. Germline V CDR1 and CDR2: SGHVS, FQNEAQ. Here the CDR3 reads CASSLLARVDEQFF. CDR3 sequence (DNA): TGTGCCAGCAGCTTACTAGCTCGGGTCGATGAGCAGTTCTTC.

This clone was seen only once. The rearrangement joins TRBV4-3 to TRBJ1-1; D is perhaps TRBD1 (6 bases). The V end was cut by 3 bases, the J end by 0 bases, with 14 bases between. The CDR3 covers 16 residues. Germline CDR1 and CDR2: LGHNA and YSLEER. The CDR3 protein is CASSHKRGSLNTEAFF. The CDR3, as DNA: TGCGCCAGCAGCCACAAAAGGGGGAGCTTGAACACTGAAGCTTTCTTT.

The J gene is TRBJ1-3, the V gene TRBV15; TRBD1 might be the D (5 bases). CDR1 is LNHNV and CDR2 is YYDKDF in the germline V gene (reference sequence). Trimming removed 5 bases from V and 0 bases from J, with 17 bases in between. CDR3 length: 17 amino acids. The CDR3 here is CATSGGGFRVSGNTIYF. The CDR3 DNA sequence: TGTGCCACCAGCGGGGGGGGGTTTCGGGTCTCTGGAAACACCATATATTTT.

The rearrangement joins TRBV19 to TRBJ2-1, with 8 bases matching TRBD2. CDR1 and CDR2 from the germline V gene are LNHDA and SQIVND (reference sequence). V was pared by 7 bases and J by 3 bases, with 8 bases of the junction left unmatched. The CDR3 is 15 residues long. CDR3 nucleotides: TGTGCCAGTACCCTTAGCGGGGCCCGCTACAATGAGCAGTTCTTC. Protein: CASTLSGARYNEQFF.

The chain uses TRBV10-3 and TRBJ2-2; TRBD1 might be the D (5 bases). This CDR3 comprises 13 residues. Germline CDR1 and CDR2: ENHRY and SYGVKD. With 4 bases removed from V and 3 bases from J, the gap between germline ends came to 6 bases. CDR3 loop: CAISVGDTGELFF. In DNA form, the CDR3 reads TGTGCCATCAGTGTAGGGGACACCGGGGAGCTGTTTTTT.